The clone carrying this TCR beta chain was seen more than once but under ten times. Its antigen is currently unknown. Germline CDR1 reads SGDLS; CDR2 reads YYNGEE. V lost 0 bases and J lost 8, with 12 bases in between. The CDR3 spans 14 residues. The authors reverse transcribed all of the isolated RNA, so sequencing captured expressed TCRB transcripts. Some clones are missing from TCRdb's copy, which holds only in-frame ones; the method was immunoSEQ multiplex PCR. This repertoire shows about 320,000 clones, 14% found once; its top ten account for approximately 7%. This sample was taken from a study of beta chain features in type 1 diabetes. Study background: Patients were similar to healthy donors in age and gender (as well as in cell yields). Study results and caveats: Across patients, naive, central memory and Treg TCRB repertoires exhibited apparently greater similarity than was observed across healthy donors. The question of HLA type influencing TCRB rearrangement was one that remained unresolved here. Across all four CD4+ subsets, people with type 1 diabetes showed modestly shorter TCRB CDR3s.

V usage is TRBV9 and J usage is TRBJ2-1, with D possibly TRBD2 on 5 matching bases. The TCR comes from a man in his thirties or forties in good health. The sequenced material came from central memory CD4+ T cells from blood. As DNA, the CDR3 is TGTGCCAGCAGCGTAGCGAATGGACTCGATGAGCAGTTCTTC. Its protein is CASSVANGLDEQFF. Combining the CDR3 with reference TRBV9 and TRBJ2-1 gives the whole variable domain DSGVTQTPKHLITATGQRVTLRCSPRSGDLSVYWYQQSLDQGLQFLIQYYNGEERAKGNILERFSAQQFPDLHSELNLSSLELGDSALYFCASSVANGLDEQFFGPGTRLTVL.